The T cell receptor (beta chain) described here comes from a study of tumor-infiltrating lymphocytes in oesophageal squamous cell carcinoma. TCRdb redid the calling of the PCR reads with MiXCR, one entry per CDR3 protein. Here the sample spans fewer than 20,000 distinct CDR3 sequences, 35% to 45% being singletons. The germline CDR1 and CDR2 sequences are MNHNS and SASEGT. The CDR3 sequence is 15 residues long. V was clipped by 9 bases and J by 1 base, with 16 bases between them. This clonotype was seen only a few times. The sequence came from a male donor with esophageal squamous cell carcinoma. The rearrangement links TRBV6-1 to TRBJ1-3, with D tentatively TRBD1 (5 bases). Source material: esophageal tumor tissue. Written as DNA, the CDR3 is TGTGCCAGTCTAAACTTGGGGGGTTCTGGAAACACCATATATTTT. Protein sequence: CASLNLGGSGNTIYF.